The 4 T cell receptor beta chains below were found in one sample sequenced in a study of T cells after yellow fever vaccination. TCRdb fed the 5' RACE reads into MiXCR, producing one record per CDR3 protein. The sample has around 340,000 distinct CDR3 sequences; 8.7% are singletons. The material sequenced was PBMCs, taken on the day of the first yellow fever vaccination. The receptor set was obtained from a man younger than 30 who received the YFV17D yellow fever vaccine.

This clonotype was counted many times. The CDR3 protein is CASTGDPGYEQYF. DNA for the CDR3: TGCGCCAGCACCGGGGACCCCGGGTACGAGCAGTACTTC. The V call is TRBV10-2, the J call TRBJ2-7; D possibly matches TRBD1 or TRBD2 (5 bases each). The CDR3 is made up of 13 amino acids. V lost 7 bases and J 4 bases, leaving 14 bases between the germline ends. The germline CDR1 and CDR2 sequences are WSHSY and SAAADI.

This clonotype was observed a few times. The chain combines TRBV27 with TRBJ2-7; D ambiguous. The length of the CDR3 is 14 residues. Germline V gene data show CDR1 as MNHEY and CDR2 as SMNVEV (reference sequence). Trimming shortened V by 6 bases and J by 2 bases, and 14 bases separated the two germline ends. The chain's CDR3 is CASSSLAATYEQYV. CDR3 sequence (DNA): TGTGCCAGCAGCTCCTTGGCAGCAACCTACGAGCAGTACGTC.

A few counts support this clonotype. The chain combines TRBV29-1 with TRBJ2-6, with unresolved D. Deletions cut 2 bases from V and 3 bases from J, with 8 bases between. The CDR3 consists of 14 residues. Germline values: CDR1 SQVTM, CDR2 ANQGSEA. The CDR3 region is CSVERPDGANVLTF. As DNA, the CDR3 is TGCAGCGTTGAAAGGCCAGATGGGGCCAACGTCCTGACTTTC.

V and J are TRBV12-3 or TRBV12-4 and TRBJ2-5; a weak D match, TRBD2 (5 bases). Trimming took off 7 bases at V and 2 bases at J, with 17 bases between the two ends. The CDR3 has 15 amino acids. As DNA, the CDR3 is TGTGCCAGCACCCCGTTAGGAGGAGGACAAGAGACCCAGTACTTC. It yields the protein CASTPLGGGQETQYF.